The present entry profiles one TCR beta chain with its context. The authors' processing: How many nucleated cells were present was estimated from reference gene primer amplification. The table came from immunoSEQ multiplex PCR; TCRdb's copy has only in-frame clones and leaves some out. The V and J calls and the clone size are those of that table, but D and trimming were determined from the DNA. Of around 60,000 clones detected, 70% to 90% appear once; the ten largest clones hold around 1.2%. The data are from a study of blood T cell repertoires in COVID-19. In the study overall: Italy, Spain and the United States were the sources of the convalescent and acute COVID-19 samples.

The clonotype originates from a man in his forties with acute or convalescent COVID-19. The material sequenced was peripheral blood.

The CDR3 DNA reads as TGTGCCAGCAGTGAAGGGACAGGTTGGGGAGCTTTCTTT. This codes for CASSEGTGWGAFF. The V and J genes are TRBV6-1 and TRBJ1-1; 7 bases align to TRBD1. Germline V gene data show CDR1 as MNHNS and CDR2 as SASEGT. Losses at the gene ends were 1 base for V and 10 bases for J; bases not matched to a gene: 6. The CDR3 loop spans 13 amino acids.